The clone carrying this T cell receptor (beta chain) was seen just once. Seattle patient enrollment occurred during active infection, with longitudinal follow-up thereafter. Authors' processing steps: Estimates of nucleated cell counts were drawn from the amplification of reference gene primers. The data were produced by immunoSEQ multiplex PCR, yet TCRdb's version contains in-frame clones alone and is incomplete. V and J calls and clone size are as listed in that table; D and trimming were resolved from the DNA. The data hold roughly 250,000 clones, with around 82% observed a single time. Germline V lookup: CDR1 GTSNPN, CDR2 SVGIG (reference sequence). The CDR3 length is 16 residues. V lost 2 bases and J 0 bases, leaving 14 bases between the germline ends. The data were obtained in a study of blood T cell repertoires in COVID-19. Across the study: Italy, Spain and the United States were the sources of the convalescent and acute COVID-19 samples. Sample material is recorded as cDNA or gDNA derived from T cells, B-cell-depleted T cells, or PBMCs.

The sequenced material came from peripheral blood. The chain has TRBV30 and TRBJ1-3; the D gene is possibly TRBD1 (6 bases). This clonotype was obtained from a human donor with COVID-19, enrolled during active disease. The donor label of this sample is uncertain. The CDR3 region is CAWSSDRSHSGNTIYF. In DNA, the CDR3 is TGTGCCTGGAGTTCGGACAGATCCCACTCTGGAAACACCATATATTTT.